This entry lists 20 T cell receptor beta chains sequenced from one sample in a study of graft-versus-host responses after intestinal transplantation. Method: immunoSEQ multiplex PCR; TCRdb's copy keeps in-frame clones and lacks some. The data hold tens of thousands of clones, with approximately 94% observed a single time. The antigens for these receptors are not known. Sequenced material: unstimulated CD4+ T cells sorted from spleen or lymph node cells, taken before transplant. The receptors shown here come from a human donor who was the organ donor for an intestinal transplant.

V is TRBV9 and J is TRBJ2-5, with 8 positions matching TRBD2. Germline loops: CDR1 SGDLS, CDR2 YYNGEE. Germline trimming cut 7 bases from V and 5 bases from J; bases unmatched to any gene: 16. CDR3 length equals 16 residues. CDR3 coding DNA: TGTGCCAGCGCAAGGGGGGGACTAGGAATTCAGGAGACCCAGTACTTC. Protein product: CASARGGLGIQETQYF.

This chain uses TRBV6-1 with TRBJ2-5; the match to TRBD1 covers 9 bases. The CDR3 totals 15 residues. V shed 1 base and J 5 bases; nucleotides not matched to a gene: 5. Germline V gene lookup returns CDR1 MNHNS and CDR2 SASEGT. This CDR3 reads CASSEGTGGWETQYF. CDR3 nucleotide sequence: TGTGCCAGCAGTGAAGGAACAGGGGGCTGGGAGACCCAGTACTTC.

CDR3 residues: CATSRRTGIDEQYF. The CDR3 DNA follows: TGTGCCACCAGCAGGAGAACAGGGATCGACGAGCAGTACTTC. The chain has TRBV15 and TRBJ2-7; weak D call: TRBD1 (6 bases). The V end was cut by 3 bases, the J end by 5 bases, with 14 bases between. The germline gives CDR1 LNHNV, CDR2 YYDKDF (reference sequence). There are 14 residues in the CDR3. Supplemented by reference TRBV15 and TRBJ2-7, the full variable domain reads DAMVIQNPRYQVTQFGKPVTLSCSQTLNHNVMYWYQQKSSQAPKLLFHYYDKDFNNEADTPDNFQSRRPNTSFCFLDIRSPGLGDTAMYLCATSRRTGIDEQYFGPGTRLTVT.

This clone was seen once. The CDR3, as DNA: TGTGCCATCGGGACCCCTCAAGAGACCCAGTACTTC. It specifies CAIGTPQETQYF. The chain recombines TRBV10-3 with TRBJ2-5; D may be TRBD1 or TRBD2 (5 bases each). The CDR3 has 12 amino acids. Germline V gene data show CDR1 as ENHRY and CDR2 as SYGVKD. Trimming pared 8 bases from V and 2 bases from J, leaving 9 bases between.

The chain has TRBV7-9 and TRBJ2-1, with D maybe TRBD1 (5 bases). Germline values: CDR1 SEHNR, CDR2 FQNEAQ (reference sequence). CDR3 length: 13 amino acids. V lost 2 bases and J 8 bases, leaving 10 bases between the germline ends. CDR3 region: CASSLLGRDEQFF. In nucleotides, the CDR3 is TGTGCCAGCAGCTTATTGGGGCGCGATGAGCAGTTCTTC.

In its sample, this clone was seen once. The sample contains more than one DNA sequence encoding this CDR3. In nucleotides, the CDR3 is TGCGCCAGCAGCTTGTCAGCCTCTAACACTGAAGCTTTCTTT. Protein sequence: CASSLSASNTEAFF. The chain has TRBV5-1 and TRBJ1-1, with no clear D. The CDR3 covers 14 residues. CDR1 SGHRS and CDR2 YFSETQ come from the germline V gene. Trimming removed 1 base from V and 2 bases from J, with 9 bases in between.

V usage is TRBV23-1 and J usage is TRBJ1-5; D is unresolved. TRBV23-1 belongs to the ORF category, with a function that is uncertain. The CDR3 is 15 amino acids. Trimming pared 5 bases from V and 0 bases from J, leaving 11 bases between. This CDR3 reads CASSSGRNSNQPQHF. As DNA, the CDR3 is TGCGCCAGCAGTTCTGGGCGGAATAGCAATCAGCCCCAGCATTTT.

This chain connects TRBV10-3 to TRBJ1-1; D gene unclear. The CDR3 length is 15 residues. In germline, CDR1 is ENHRY, CDR2 SYGVKD. Deletions cut 3 bases from V and 1 base from J, with 12 bases between. CDR3 protein: CAISDGRMGNTEAFF. The CDR3 DNA reads as TGTGCCATCAGTGACGGGAGGATGGGGAACACTGAAGCTTTCTTT.

This chain links TRBV6-5 with TRBJ2-7, with a possible D match to TRBD1 (6 bases). The V gene lost 5 bases and the J gene lost 4 bases, with 9 bases spanning the gap. The CDR3 loop spans 12 amino acids. Germline CDR1 MNHEY, CDR2 SVGAGI. CDR3 sequence (DNA): TGTGCCAGCAGTGTTGGACAGTACGAGCAGTACTTC. This sequence encodes CASSVGQYEQYF.

J is TRBJ2-7 and V is TRBV29-1, with TRBD1 identical over 7 bases. Trimming took 4 bases from V and 4 from J; bases not matched to a gene: 10. Germline CDR1 is SQVTM and CDR2 is ANQGSEA. The CDR3 has 14 amino acids. This chain's CDR3 is CSVGVKGATYEQYF. In DNA form, the CDR3 reads TGCAGCGTTGGGGTTAAGGGGGCTACGTACGAGCAGTACTTC.

The V gene is TRBV28, the J gene TRBJ2-5; 11 bases line up with TRBD2. Germline V CDR1 and CDR2: MDHEN, SYDVKM. Germline trimming cut 6 bases from V and 2 bases from J; bases unmatched to any gene: 8. The CDR3 has 16 amino acids. This chain's CDR3 is CASRASGGNRQETQYF. CDR3 in DNA: TGTGCCAGCAGGGCTAGCGGGGGGAACCGACAAGAGACCCAGTACTTC.

The rearrangement links TRBV28 to TRBJ1-1; D possibly corresponds to TRBD1 (5 bases). The length of the CDR3 is 17 residues. From germline, CDR1 is MDHEN and CDR2 SYDVKM. V lost 1 base and J lost 1, with 16 bases in between. CDR3 protein: CASSLSYRGGSNTEAFF. The CDR3 bases are TGTGCCAGCAGTTTATCTTATCGGGGGGGATCGAACACTGAAGCTTTCTTT.

Comment on this clone: Other DNA sequences in this specimen translate into the identical CDR3. The chain uses TRBV5-1 and TRBJ2-5; perhaps TRBD1 as D (6 bases). V was trimmed by 4 bases and J by 5 bases, leaving 18 bases between them. This CDR3 comprises 15 residues. Germline V lookup: CDR1 SGHRS, CDR2 YFSETQ. In nucleotides, the CDR3 is TGCGCCAGCAGCAAAGAGCAGGGGCGCGGGGAGACCCAGTACTTC. It specifies CASSKEQGRGETQYF.

V and J are TRBV19 and TRBJ1-5; D is perhaps TRBD1 (6 bases). Deletions cut 3 bases from V and 0 bases from J, with 15 bases between. The germline CDR1 and CDR2 sequences are LNHDA and SQIVND (reference sequence). The CDR3 is 17 residues long. CDR3 sequence reads: CASSMIAGTYSNQPQHF. CDR3 DNA sequence: TGTGCCAGTAGTATGATAGCAGGGACATATAGCAATCAGCCCCAGCATTTT.

The rearrangement joins TRBV25-1 to TRBJ2-7, with D possibly matching TRBD1 (6 bases). V lost 2 bases and J lost 2, with 16 bases in between. Germline lookup yields CDR1 MGHDK and CDR2 SYGVNS. The length of the CDR3 is 16 residues. For the CDR3, the DNA is TGTGCCAGCAGTGAAGTTGCCTCAGGGGTCCCCTACGAGCAGTACTTC. Its protein is CASSEVASGVPYEQYF.

CDR3 coding DNA: TGTGCCAGCACCGGGTATGGGGGCGCAGATACGCAGTATTTT. Residues: CASTGYGGADTQYF. The J gene is TRBJ2-3, the V gene TRBV6-5; D might be TRBD1 (6 bases). The CDR3 has 14 amino acids. Between the trimmed V and J ends, which lost 7 bases and 4 bases, there was a span of 15 bases. The germline V gene has CDR1 MNHEY and CDR2 SVGAGI.

This chain joins TRBV10-2 and TRBJ1-5, with a possible D match to TRBD1 (5 bases). Trimming removed 4 bases at V and 1 base at J, with 5 bases between. There are 13 residues in the CDR3. Per germline, CDR1 WSHSY and CDR2 SAAADI. This CDR3 is CASSGGSNQPQHF. In nucleotides, the CDR3 is TGCGCCAGCAGTGGGGGGAGCAATCAGCCCCAGCATTTT.

The chain is built from TRBV9 and TRBJ2-2, with TRBD1 matching over 7 bases. Trimming took 3 bases from V and 1 from J; bases not matched to a gene: 6. CDR1 is SGDLS and CDR2 is YYNGEE in the germline V gene. The CDR3 extends over 16 amino acids. In DNA form, the CDR3 reads TGTGCCAGCAGCGGCAAGGGGGCTGGGAACACCGGGGAGCTGTTTTTT. This encodes CASSGKGAGNTGELFF.

The chain links TRBV5-1 to TRBJ1-1; the D gene is possibly TRBD1 (5 bases). V lost 1 base and J 5 bases, leaving 12 bases between the germline ends. The length of the CDR3 is 14 residues. Germline lookup yields CDR1 SGHRS and CDR2 YFSETQ. The CDR3 coding sequence is TGCGCCAGCAGCTTGCTGCACGGGGGGACTGAAGCTTTCTTT. Residues: CASSLLHGGTEAFF.

V and J are TRBV7-2 and TRBJ1-1; the D is unclear. The CDR3 spans 13 residues. Between the trimmed V and J ends, which lost 4 bases and 0 bases, there was a span of 6 bases. Germline CDR1 SGHTA, CDR2 FQGNSA. CDR3 bases: TGTGCCAGCAGCTCTCATATGAACACTGAAGCTTTCTTT. It encodes CASSSHMNTEAFF.